A selection of T cell receptor beta chains follows, all from one sample in a study of T-cell reconstitution after alpha-beta-depleted transplantation in children. TCRdb itself ran the PCR reads through MiXCR, one entry per CDR3 protein. The sample holds more than 550,000 distinct CDR3 sequences, more than 9% seen once. Sequenced material: PBMCs from the stem cell graft donor, taken from the stem cell graft. The source of these receptors is a human donor who donated a stem cell graft to a child with acute myeloid leukemia. Each CDR3 is given with its conserved first and last residue. Each record gives: J gene, clone size, V gene, D gene, CDR3 protein, CDR3 DNA. A D gene is named only where the DNA matches it firmly. The size field is filled for only some rows; it gives once, few, many or a size class.

J: TRBJ1-1; size: many; V: TRBV6-1; D: TRBD1; CDR3: CASSRGQGNTEAFF; DNA: TGTGCCAGCAGCCGGGGACAGGGGAACACTGAAGCTTTCTTT
J: TRBJ2-7; size: many; V: TRBV6-2/TRBV6-3; D: TRBD1; CDR3: CASSSSGTGPYEQYF; DNA: TGTGCCAGCAGCTCTTCCGGGACAGGACCCTACGAGCAGTACTTC
J: TRBJ2-1; size: few; V: TRBV4-1; D: -; CDR3: CASSQPPGDSYNEQFF; DNA: TGCGCCAGCAGCCAGCCCCCAGGGGACTCCTACAATGAGCAGTTCTTC
J: TRBJ1-2; size: -; V: TRBV20-1; D: TRBD1; CDR3: CSARRTGGYGYTF; DNA: TGCAGTGCTCGCCGGACAGGGGGATATGGCTACACCTTC
J: TRBJ2-7; size: -; V: TRBV7-2; D: TRBD2; CDR3: CASSLAGLAGGILGEQYF; DNA: TGTGCCAGCAGCTTAGCCGGGCTAGCGGGAGGGATTCTTGGGGAGCAGTACTTC
J: TRBJ2-2; size: -; V: TRBV7-3; D: TRBD2; CDR3: CASRTISGRNTGELFF; DNA: TGTGCCAGCAGGACAATCAGCGGGAGGAACACCGGGGAGCTGTTTTTT
J: TRBJ2-3; size: few; V: TRBV2; D: -; CDR3: CASSVRETDTQYF; DNA: TGTGCCAGCAGTGTCAGGGAGACAGATACGCAGTATTTT
J: TRBJ1-4; size: -; V: TRBV6-1; D: TRBD1; CDR3: CASSEWLPGGDEKLFF; DNA: TGTGCCAGCAGTGAATGGCTTCCAGGGGGGGATGAAAAACTGTTTTTT
J: TRBJ1-1; size: few; V: TRBV28; D: -; CDR3: CASSINYGQHTEAFF; DNA: TGTGCCAGCAGTATCAACTACGGACAGCACACTGAAGCTTTCTTT
J: TRBJ2-7; size: many; V: TRBV25-1; D: -; CDR3: CASSSGQLYEQYF; DNA: TGTGCCAGCAGTTCGGGACAACTCTACGAGCAGTACTTC
J: TRBJ1-1; size: -; V: TRBV3-1; D: -; CDR3: CASTSPNKGTEAFF; DNA: TGTGCCAGCACCTCGCCTAATAAGGGAACTGAAGCTTTCTTT
J: TRBJ2-1; size: many; V: TRBV5-1; D: TRBD1; CDR3: CASSAGQGGNEQFF; DNA: TGCGCCAGCAGCGCAGGACAGGGGGGCAATGAGCAGTTCTTC
J: TRBJ2-1; size: many; V: TRBV2; D: TRBD1; CDR3: CASYLGGWGEQFF; DNA: TGTGCCAGCTATCTAGGGGGCTGGGGTGAGCAGTTCTTC
J: TRBJ2-1; size: many; V: TRBV29-1; D: -; CDR3: CSVESLRTEQFF; DNA: TGCAGCGTTGAAAGTCTACGGACGGAGCAGTTCTTC
J: TRBJ2-2; size: many; V: TRBV20-1; D: -; CDR3: CSAQESGTGELFF; DNA: TGCAGTGCTCAGGAGTCTGGCACCGGGGAGCTGTTTTTT
J: TRBJ2-7; size: few; V: TRBV29-1; D: -; CDR3: CSPEGDSYEQYF; DNA: TGCAGCCCCGAGGGGGACTCCTACGAGCAGTACTTC
J: TRBJ1-5; size: many; V: TRBV20-1; D: -; CDR3: CSVKVGRDQPQHF; DNA: TGCAGTGTAAAGGTTGGGCGAGATCAGCCCCAGCATTTT
J: TRBJ1-1; size: few; V: TRBV29-1; D: -; CDR3: CSVEDRRTEAFF; DNA: TGCAGCGTTGAAGATCGAAGGACTGAAGCTTTCTTT
J: TRBJ2-2; size: -; V: TRBV5-1; D: TRBD2; CDR3: CASIVGTSGRAKVTGELFF; DNA: TGCGCCAGCATCGTCGGGACTAGCGGGAGGGCCAAGGTCACCGGGGAGCTGTTTTTT
J: TRBJ2-1; size: few; V: TRBV12-3/TRBV12-4; D: -; CDR3: CASSFAPSSYNEQFF; DNA: TGTGCCAGCAGTTTCGCCCCGAGCTCCTACAATGAGCAGTTCTTC
J: TRBJ2-7; size: -; V: TRBV20-1; D: -; CDR3: CSAEARVQGGEQYF; DNA: TGCAGTGCAGAGGCGCGGGTGCAGGGTGGTGAGCAGTACTTC
J: TRBJ2-1; size: -; V: TRBV20-1; D: TRBD2; CDR3: CSARAGTISHNEQFF; DNA: TGCAGTGCTAGAGCCGGGACTATCAGCCACAATGAGCAGTTCTTC
J: TRBJ2-5; size: few; V: TRBV7-2; D: -; CDR3: CASSLLLGVGMAQYF; DNA: TGTGCCAGCAGCTTATTACTGGGCGTGGGGATGGCCCAGTACTTC
J: TRBJ1-1; size: -; V: TRBV6-4; D: -; CDR3: CASSDSSRNTEAFF; DNA: TGTGCCAGCAGTGACTCAAGTAGGAACACTGAAGCTTTCTTT
J: TRBJ1-5; size: -; V: TRBV20-1; D: TRBD1; CDR3: CSARERGRDRYNQPQHF; DNA: TGCAGTGCTAGAGAGAGGGGCCGGGACAGATACAATCAGCCCCAGCATTTT
J: TRBJ2-3; size: -; V: TRBV10-3; D: TRBD1; CDR3: CAISEWDRDTQYF; DNA: TGTGCCATCAGTGAGTGGGACAGGGATACGCAGTATTTT
J: TRBJ2-6; size: few; V: TRBV15; D: -; CDR3: CATSREVVGSGANVLTF; DNA: TGTGCCACCAGCAGGGAAGTGGTAGGGTCTGGGGCCAACGTCCTGACTTTC
J: TRBJ2-6; size: few; V: TRBV5-1; D: TRBD1; CDR3: CASRQGPTGANVLTF; DNA: TGCGCCAGCAGACAGGGGCCCACTGGGGCCAACGTCCTGACTTTC
J: TRBJ2-1; size: once; V: TRBV7-2; D: TRBD1; CDR3: CASKTGQGLGEQIF; DNA: TGTGCCAGCAAGACGGGACAGGGGTTAGGTGAGCAGATCTTC
J: TRBJ2-7; size: many; V: TRBV20-1; D: TRBD2; CDR3: CSASGTSGKASYEQYF; DNA: TGCAGTGCTTCCGGGACTAGCGGGAAAGCTTCCTACGAGCAGTACTTC
J: TRBJ2-1; size: -; V: TRBV28; D: TRBD2; CDR3: CASRNLGLAHNEQFF; DNA: TGTGCCAGCAGGAATCTCGGACTAGCGCACAATGAGCAGTTCTTC
J: TRBJ1-2; size: few; V: TRBV20-1; D: TRBD1; CDR3: CSASDPGTGHIYGYTF; DNA: TGCAGTGCTAGTGACCCCGGGACAGGGCACATTTATGGCTACACCTTC
J: TRBJ2-1; size: many; V: TRBV6-2/TRBV6-3; D: -; CDR3: CASSYSWGSTEQFF; DNA: TGTGCCAGCAGTTACTCTTGGGGGAGCACTGAGCAGTTCTTC
J: TRBJ2-2; size: many; V: TRBV2; D: -; CDR3: CASSEAGVYTGELFF; DNA: TGTGCCAGCAGTGAAGCGGGAGTGTACACCGGGGAGCTGTTTTTT
J: TRBJ1-3; size: many; V: TRBV29-1; D: -; CDR3: CSVWTDSGNTIYF; DNA: TGCAGCGTGTGGACAGACTCTGGAAACACCATATATTTT
J: TRBJ2-1; size: few; V: TRBV20-1; D: TRBD2; CDR3: CSASTSGRRDNEQFF; DNA: TGCAGTGCCAGTACCAGCGGGAGGAGGGACAATGAGCAGTTCTTC
J: TRBJ2-7; size: few; V: TRBV6-2/TRBV6-3; D: -; CDR3: CASIPFPGRGSYEQYF; DNA: TGTGCCAGCATCCCCTTCCCGGGACGCGGTTCCTACGAGCAGTACTTC
J: TRBJ2-5; size: few; V: TRBV20-1; D: TRBD1; CDR3: CSAKLRQGRVQETQYF; DNA: TGCAGTGCTAAACTCCGACAGGGACGGGTCCAAGAGACCCAGTACTTC
J: TRBJ2-3; size: many; V: TRBV5-5; D: -; CDR3: CASSSLADTQYF; DNA: TGTGCCAGCAGCTCCCTAGCAGATACGCAGTATTTT
J: TRBJ1-3; size: once; V: TRBV20-1; D: -; CDR3: CSARDLGRAGGNTIYF; DNA: TGCAGTGCTAGAGATCTCGGCAGGGCGGGTGGAAACACCATATATTTT
J: TRBJ1-3; size: few; V: TRBV10-3; D: -; CDR3: CAISEGGNTIYF; DNA: TGTGCCATCAGTGAAGGCGGAAACACCATATATTTT
J: TRBJ1-5; size: many; V: TRBV18; D: -; CDR3: CASSPEGLVSQPQHF; DNA: TGTGCCAGCTCCCCCGAGGGGCTTGTTAGTCAGCCCCAGCATTTT
J: TRBJ2-7; size: few; V: TRBV6-5; D: TRBD2; CDR3: CASSYATGGSSEQYF; DNA: TGTGCCAGCAGTTACGCGACGGGAGGTTCGAGCGAGCAGTACTTC
J: TRBJ1-2; size: few; V: TRBV11-2; D: TRBD1; CDR3: CASSLHRGGYGYTF; DNA: TGTGCCAGCAGCCTCCACAGGGGAGGCTATGGCTACACCTTC
J: TRBJ1-1; size: few; V: TRBV7-8; D: -; CDR3: CASSPRRTVNTEAFF; DNA: TGTGCCAGCAGCCCAAGAAGGACAGTGAACACTGAAGCTTTCTTT
J: TRBJ1-1; size: few; V: TRBV15; D: -; CDR3: CATSRDPRGGTEAFF; DNA: TGTGCCACCAGCAGAGATCCCCGAGGGGGCACTGAAGCTTTCTTT
J: TRBJ2-3; size: many; V: TRBV7-9; D: TRBD2; CDR3: CASSTTSGYTDTQYF; DNA: TGTGCCAGCAGCACAACTAGCGGATACACAGATACGCAGTATTTT
J: TRBJ2-5; size: few; V: TRBV24-1; D: TRBD2; CDR3: CATSDPSGTGETQYF; DNA: TGTGCCACCAGTGATCCTAGCGGGACCGGAGAGACCCAGTACTTC
J: TRBJ2-7; size: many; V: TRBV20-1; D: -; CDR3: CSARDLPYEQYF; DNA: TGCAGTGCTAGAGATCTGCCCTACGAGCAGTACTTC
J: TRBJ1-5; size: -; V: TRBV12-3/TRBV12-4; D: -; CDR3: CASGSGWTQPQHF; DNA: TGTGCCAGCGGCTCAGGGTGGACTCAGCCCCAGCATTTT
J: TRBJ2-1; size: few; V: TRBV28; D: TRBD2; CDR3: CASSLSSGRVTYNEQFF; DNA: TGTGCCAGCAGTTTATCTAGCGGGAGGGTAACCTACAATGAGCAGTTCTTC
J: TRBJ2-7; size: -; V: TRBV20-1; D: -; CDR3: CSARDSKRVYEQYF; DNA: TGCAGTGCTAGAGACAGCAAGCGGGTCTACGAGCAGTACTTC
J: TRBJ2-6; size: -; V: TRBV5-1; D: -; CDR3: CAFGQLSGANVLTF; DNA: TGCGCCTTCGGACAGCTATCTGGGGCCAACGTCCTGACTTTC
J: TRBJ2-1; size: -; V: TRBV11-2; D: -; CDR3: CASSLRRGGSNEQFF; DNA: TGTGCCAGCAGCTTACGAAGGGGGGGGTCGAATGAGCAGTTCTTC
J: TRBJ2-3; size: few; V: TRBV29-1; D: -; CDR3: CSVVRRGLGDTQYF; DNA: TGCAGCGTTGTTCGGCGGGGGCTTGGAGATACGCAGTATTTT
J: TRBJ2-1; size: few; V: TRBV11-2; D: -; CDR3: CASSIRLGREQFF; DNA: TGTGCCAGCAGCATTCGACTTGGGAGGGAGCAGTTCTTC
J: TRBJ1-1; size: -; V: TRBV7-2; D: -; CDR3: CASSLGAGDTEAFF; DNA: TGTGCCAGCAGCTTAGGGGCAGGGGACACTGAAGCTTTCTTT
J: TRBJ2-7; size: many; V: TRBV20-1; D: -; CDR3: CSASLRDTSYEQYF; DNA: TGCAGTGCGTCCCTCCGGGACACTTCCTACGAGCAGTACTTC